A single sample gave rise to the 9 T cell receptor beta chains below, sequenced in a study of shared clonotypes between healthy human individuals. Produced via immunoSEQ multiplex PCR; TCRdb's table is partial and in-frame only. The table shows over a million clones, with 70% to 80% occurring only once. Material for sequencing was memory CD4+ T cells from PBMCs. Specified subset: CD45RA-negative fraction. The receptor source for this set is a man in his late teens or twenties in good health. Some clones in this sample may be carry-over from other donors' samples.

This clone turned up a few times. The chain employs TRBV28 and TRBJ1-2; maybe TRBD1 (6 bases). Trimming took 7 bases from V and 6 from J, leaving 24 bases between them. CDR3 size: 16 residues. CDR1 is MDHEN and CDR2 is SYDVKM in the germline V gene. Here the CDR3 reads CASIVGAAGDRHGYTF. DNA of the CDR3: TGTGCCAGCATTGTAGGAGCCGCTGGTGACAGGCATGGCTACACCTTC.

J is TRBJ1-3 and V is TRBV27; D gene uncertain. Germline V gene data show CDR1 as MNHEY and CDR2 as SMNVEV (reference sequence). The CDR3 loop spans 13 amino acids. The V and J ends lost 5 bases and 2 bases respectively, with 7 bases between them. The CDR3 DNA follows: TGTGCCAGCAGTCAGAGGGCTGGAAACACCATATATTTT. Its protein product is CASSQRAGNTIYF.

The genes are TRBV11-3 and TRBJ1-1, with D possibly TRBD1 on 6 matching bases. CDR1 is SGHNT, CDR2 YENEEA, per germline. V was clipped by 3 bases and J by 4 bases, with 9 bases between them. This CDR3 has 13 amino acids. The CDR3 sequence: CASSFGQFTEAFF. CDR3 sequence (DNA): TGTGCCAGCAGCTTTGGACAGTTCACTGAAGCTTTCTTT.

The CDR3 sequence: CASSTGLDGNTQYF. In DNA form, the CDR3 reads TGCGCCAGCAGCACCGGACTAGACGGAAATACGCAGTATTTT. This sequence joins TRBV5-1 and TRBJ2-3; 7 nucleotides match TRBD2. The V gene's germline CDR1 is SGHRS and CDR2 YFSETQ. V shed 4 bases, J shed 7 bases, and the junction held 9 bases outside the gene matches. The CDR3 sequence is 14 residues long.

This clone has just one count. J is TRBJ1-1 and V is TRBV30; no clear D. CDR1 and CDR2 from the germline V gene are GTSNPN and SVGIG (reference sequence). V was trimmed by 0 bases and J by 6 bases, leaving 11 bases between them. The CDR3 covers 13 residues. This CDR3 is CAWSVLLGAEAFF. The CDR3 DNA follows: TGTGCCTGGAGTGTTCTCCTCGGCGCTGAAGCTTTCTTT.

The chain has TRBV30 and TRBJ2-2; D remains ambiguous. V was pared by 0 bases and J by 7 bases, with 9 bases between. CDR1 and CDR2 (germline): GTSNPN, SVGIG (reference sequence). The length of the CDR3 is 13 residues. The CDR3 loop reads CAWSVSSGGELFF. The DNA for the CDR3 is TGTGCCTGGAGTGTATCGAGTGGCGGGGAGCTGTTTTTT.

This chain uses TRBV6-5 with TRBJ1-1; 9 positions match TRBD1. Germline V gene data show CDR1 as MNHEY and CDR2 as SVGAGI. There are 14 residues in the CDR3. V shed 4 bases and J 5 bases; nucleotides not matched to a gene: 5. For the CDR3, the DNA is TGTGCCAGCAGTTCGATACAGGGGGCGACTGAAGCTTTCTTT. Encoded protein: CASSSIQGATEAFF.

This clone was recorded a few times. V and J are TRBV5-1 and TRBJ2-3; 8 bases line up with TRBD1. CDR3 length equals 15 residues. Per the germline V gene, CDR1 is SGHRS and CDR2 is YFSETQ. Losses at the gene ends were 7 bases for V and 5 bases for J; bases not matched to a gene: 12. CDR3 sequence (DNA): TGCGCCAGCTCCAGGACAGGGCCGACGGGAGATACGCAGTATTTT. Its protein is CASSRTGPTGDTQYF. Supplemented by reference TRBV5-1 and TRBJ2-3, the full variable domain reads KAGVTQTPRYLIKTRGQQVTLSCSPISGHRSVSWYQQTPGQGLQFLFEYFSETQRNKGNFPGRFSGRQFSNSRSEMNVSTLELGDSALYLCASSRTGPTGDTQYFGPGTRLTVL.

The chain recombines TRBV19 with TRBJ2-2; TRBD1 might be the D (6 bases). V was clipped by 7 bases and J by 4 bases, with 19 bases between them. The CDR3 runs to 16 residues. CDR1 and CDR2 from the germline V gene are LNHDA and SQIVND (reference sequence). The CDR3 sequence: CASIRATGVGTGELFF. CDR3 DNA: TGTGCCAGTATCCGAGCGACAGGCGTGGGCACCGGGGAGCTGTTTTTT.